Below, one T cell receptor beta chain is given with its context. As yet, its antigen is unknown. The PCR made use of 60 Vbeta and 13 Jbeta primers. Method: immunoSEQ multiplex PCR; TCRdb's copy keeps in-frame clones and lacks some. This table holds under 200,000 clones. The CDR3 totals 15 residues. J was trimmed by 4 bases and V by 3 bases; bases with no gene match: 4. Germline assignment: CDR1 KGHSH and CDR2 LQKENI. This specimen belongs to a study of cytomegalovirus exposure and HLA in healthy donors. Findings and limits, study-wide: Listed as cytomegalovirus-associated were 164 TCR beta chains. Later analysis identified a missense DCLRE1C variant that was linked to TCR beta V- and J-gene trimming.

Sequenced sample: PBMCs. This chain links TRBV18 with TRBJ2-2, with 8 positions matching TRBD2. This TCR derives from a man younger than 40 in good health and CMV-seronegative. The CDR3 region is CASSPGAGATGELFF. CDR3 nucleotide sequence: TGTGCCAGCTCACCCGGAGCGGGAGCCACCGGGGAGCTGTTTTTT.